This T cell receptor (beta chain) was recovered during a study of Graves' ophthalmopathy and Graves' hyperthyroidism. As for the study in general: Blood was drawn at initial diagnosis, before any treatment.

Many counts were recorded for this clonotype. Researchers took RNA transcripts and amplified TCR beta CDR3 regions from them. Investigators did first-round RT-PCR with HTBI primers, then second-round multiplex PCR. One entry per CDR3 protein results from TCRdb running MiXCR on the multiplex PCR reads. The table lists about 370,000 distinct CDR3 sequences, 17% of them singletons. Per the germline V gene, CDR1 is MNHNS and CDR2 is SASEGT. The junction had 8 bases not matched to a gene; V was cut back by 4 bases and J by 2 bases. CDR3 length equals 15 residues. Recruitment covered hyperthyroidism patients aged 18 to 65 whose new diagnosis was of under 2 months' duration.

The material sequenced was peripheral blood. This TCR came from an adult woman with stable Graves' hyperthyroidism. The chain carries TRBV6-1 and TRBJ2-7; 7 bases match TRBD2. The chain's CDR3 is CASSVFSRETYEQYF. DNA for the CDR3: TGTGCCAGCAGTGTTTTCTCGCGGGAGACCTACGAGCAGTACTTC.